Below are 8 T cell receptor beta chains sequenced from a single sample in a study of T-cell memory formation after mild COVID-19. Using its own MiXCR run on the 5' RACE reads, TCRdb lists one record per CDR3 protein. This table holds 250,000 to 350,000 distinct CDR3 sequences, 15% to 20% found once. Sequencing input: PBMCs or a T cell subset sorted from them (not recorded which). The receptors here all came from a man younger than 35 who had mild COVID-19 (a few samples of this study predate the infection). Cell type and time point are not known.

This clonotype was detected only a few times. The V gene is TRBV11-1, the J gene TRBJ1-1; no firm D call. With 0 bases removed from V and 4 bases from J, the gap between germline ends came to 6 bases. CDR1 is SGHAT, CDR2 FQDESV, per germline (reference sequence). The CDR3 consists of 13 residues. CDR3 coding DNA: TGTGCCAGCAGCTTAGCCTCTGGCACTGAAGCTTTCTTT. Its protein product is CASSLASGTEAFF. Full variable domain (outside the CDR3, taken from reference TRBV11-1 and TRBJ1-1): EAEVAQSPRYKITEKSQAVAFWCDPISGHATLYWYRQILGQGPELLVQFQDESVVDDSQLPKDRFSAERLKGVDSTLKIQPAELGDSAMYLCASSLASGTEAFFGQGTRLTVV.

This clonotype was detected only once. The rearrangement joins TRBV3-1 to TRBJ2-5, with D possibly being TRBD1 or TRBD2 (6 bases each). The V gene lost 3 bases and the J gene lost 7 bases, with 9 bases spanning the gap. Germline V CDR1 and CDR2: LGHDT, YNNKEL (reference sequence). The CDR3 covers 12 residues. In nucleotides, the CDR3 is TGTGCCAGCAGCCAGGGGGGCGGGACCCAGTACTTC. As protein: CASSQGGGTQYF.

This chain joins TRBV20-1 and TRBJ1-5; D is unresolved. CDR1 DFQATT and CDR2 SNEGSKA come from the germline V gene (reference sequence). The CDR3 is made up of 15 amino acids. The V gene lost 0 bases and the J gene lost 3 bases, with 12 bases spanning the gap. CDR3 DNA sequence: TGCAGTGCTAGAGATCAAGACGGATCCAATCAGCCCCAGCATTTT. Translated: CSARDQDGSNQPQHF.

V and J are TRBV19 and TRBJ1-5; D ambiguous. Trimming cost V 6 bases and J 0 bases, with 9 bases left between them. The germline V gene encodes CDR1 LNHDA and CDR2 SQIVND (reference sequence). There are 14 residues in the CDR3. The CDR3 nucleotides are TGTGCCAGTAGGCTCAGTAATAGCAATCAGCCCCAGCATTTT. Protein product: CASRLSNSNQPQHF.

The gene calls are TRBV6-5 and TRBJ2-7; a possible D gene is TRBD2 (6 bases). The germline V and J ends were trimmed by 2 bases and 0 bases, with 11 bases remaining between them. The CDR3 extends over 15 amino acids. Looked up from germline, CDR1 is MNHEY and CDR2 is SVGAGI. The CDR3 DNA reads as TGTGCCAGCAGTTACGGGAGGTCCAGCTCCTACGAGCAGTACGTC. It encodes CASSYGRSSSYEQYV.

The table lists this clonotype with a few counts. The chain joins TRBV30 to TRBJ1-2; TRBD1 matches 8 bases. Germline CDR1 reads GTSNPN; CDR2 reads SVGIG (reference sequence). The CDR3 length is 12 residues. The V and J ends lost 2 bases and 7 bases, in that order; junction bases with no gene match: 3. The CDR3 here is CAWSSGTGGYTF. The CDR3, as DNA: TGTGCCTGGAGTTCGGGGACAGGTGGCTACACCTTC.

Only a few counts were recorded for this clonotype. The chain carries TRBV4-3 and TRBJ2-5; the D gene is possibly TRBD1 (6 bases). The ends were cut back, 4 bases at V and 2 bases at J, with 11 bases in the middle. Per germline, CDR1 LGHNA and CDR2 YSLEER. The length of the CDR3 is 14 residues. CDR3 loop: CASSPDSGQETQYF. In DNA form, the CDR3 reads TGCGCCAGCAGCCCGGACAGCGGACAAGAGACCCAGTACTTC.

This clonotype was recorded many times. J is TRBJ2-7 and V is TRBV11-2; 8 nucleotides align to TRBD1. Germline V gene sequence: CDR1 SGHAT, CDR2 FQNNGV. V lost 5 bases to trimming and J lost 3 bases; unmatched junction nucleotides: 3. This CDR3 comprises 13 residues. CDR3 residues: CASSPGQGYEQYV. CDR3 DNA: TGTGCCAGCAGCCCCGGACAGGGCTACGAGCAGTACGTC.